A single TCR beta chain is shown here with its context. Clinical history reported by participants formed the basis on which cohorts were assigned. V gave up 3 bases and J gave up 6 bases, with 16 bases separating them. The germline gives CDR1 SGHDT, CDR2 YYEEEE. The CDR3 runs 15 residues. The data belong to a study of blood T cell repertoires in COVID-19. Authors' processing steps: The authors estimated nucleated cell counts from reference gene primer amplification. The method was immunoSEQ multiplex PCR; TCRdb's version includes in-frame clones alone and lacks a portion of them. V, J and clone size reflect that table, while D and trimming were determined from the DNA. Of around 280,000 clones listed, roughly 87% are singletons.

Sequenced sample: PBMCs or T cells enriched from blood (not recorded which). This TCR came from a middle-aged woman who had recovered from COVID-19. The chain joins TRBV5-6 to TRBJ2-1; D not certain. CDR3 DNA sequence: TGTGCCAGCAGCTCCCCTAGGCGTTCGCTCAATGAGCAGTTCTTC. It codes for CASSSPRRSLNEQFF. Combining the CDR3 with reference TRBV5-6 and TRBJ2-1 gives the whole variable domain DAGVTQSPTHLIKTRGQQVTLRCSPKSGHDTVSWYQQALGQGPQFIFQYYEEEERQRGNFPDRFSGHQFPNYSSELNVNALLLGDSALYLCASSSPRRSLNEQFFGPGTRLTVL.